A single sample gave rise to the 13 T cell receptor beta chains below, sequenced in a study of long-term antiretroviral therapy in people with HIV. Samples were assayed with immunoSEQ v3.0 at survey level. Profiling relied on immunoSEQ multiplex PCR, and the TCRdb table lists in-frame clones only, not all of them. Among 25,000 to 35,000 clones listed, 80% to 85% were seen once. The source material was unsorted PBMCs, sampled 2.9 years after starting antiretroviral therapy. These receptors all come from a man aged 50 to 60 with HIV.

This clone has just a few counts. CDR3 sequence: CASTGTADYGYTF. CDR3 bases: TGTGCCAGCACAGGTACGGCGGATTATGGCTACACCTTC. The rearrangement uses TRBV6-1 and TRBJ1-2; D call uncertain. Trimming left V 7 bases short and J 5 bases short, with 14 bases between. The CDR3 length is 13 residues. Per germline, CDR1 MNHNS and CDR2 SASEGT.

This chain links TRBV9 with TRBJ2-3, with a weak D call TRBD2 (6 bases). Germline CDR1 and CDR2: SGDLS and YYNGEE. The CDR3 runs 18 residues. V lost 3 bases and J 0 bases, leaving 20 bases between the germline ends. The CDR3 region is CASSEGRISGSSTDTQYF. The CDR3 region has the DNA TGTGCCAGCAGCGAGGGGAGGATAAGCGGGTCTAGCACAGATACGCAGTATTTT.

This rearrangement joins TRBV7-3 to TRBJ1-1; D may be TRBD1 (5 bases). V gave up 5 bases and J gave up 5 bases, with 12 bases separating them. Germline assignment: CDR1 SGHTA and CDR2 FQGTGA. This CDR3 has 13 amino acids. The CDR3 DNA reads TGTGCCAGCAGCCCTTCGGGGGTGACTGAAGCTTTCTTT. Translating gives CASSPSGVTEAFF.

The V call is TRBV9, the J call TRBJ1-2; D call uncertain. The germline V and J ends were trimmed by 3 bases and 3 bases, with 15 bases remaining between them. CDR1 SGDLS and CDR2 YYNGEE come from the germline V gene. The CDR3 totals 15 residues. CDR3 amino acids: CASSGAVPTDYGYTF. CDR3 DNA sequence: TGTGCCAGCAGCGGAGCGGTTCCAACCGACTATGGCTACACCTTC. Full variable domain (remainder filled in from reference TRBV9 and TRBJ1-2): DSGVTQTPKHLITATGQRVTLRCSPRSGDLSVYWYQQSLDQGLQFLIQYYNGEERAKGNILERFSAQQFPDLHSELNLSSLELGDSALYFCASSGAVPTDYGYTFGSGTRLTVV.

This chain uses TRBV5-6 with TRBJ2-7, with no clear D. The CDR3 is 12 residues long. The germline gives CDR1 SGHDT, CDR2 YYEEEE. With 3 bases removed from V and 5 bases from J, the gap between germline ends came to 9 bases. The CDR3 region is CASSSIWDEQYF. The CDR3 DNA sequence: TGTGCCAGCAGCTCTATTTGGGACGAGCAGTACTTC.

The rearrangement uses TRBV28 and TRBJ2-7; TRBD1 or TRBD2 may be the D gene (6 bases each). V lost 3 bases, J lost 4 bases, and 13 bases lay in between. CDR1 MDHEN and CDR2 SYDVKM come from the germline V gene. This CDR3 has 14 amino acids. Here the CDR3 reads CASSLGGDFYEQYF. CDR3 sequence (DNA): TGTGCCAGCAGTTTGGGGGGCGATTTTTACGAGCAGTACTTC.

The CDR3 region is CASSLDFLGQGFDEAFF. DNA for the CDR3: TGTGCCAGCAGCCTCGACTTCCTCGGACAGGGGTTTGATGAAGCTTTCTTT. V and J are TRBV7-9 and TRBJ1-1; 9 bases agree with TRBD1. Germline-derived CDR1 and CDR2 are SEHNR and FQNEAQ (reference sequence). The junction had 17 bases not matched to a gene; V was cut back by 5 bases and J by 7 bases. The length of the CDR3 is 17 residues.

The chain has TRBV30 and TRBJ2-1, with TRBD2 identical over 7 bases. Per germline, CDR1 GTSNPN and CDR2 SVGIG (reference sequence). This CDR3 spans 14 amino acids. The junction had 14 bases not matched to a gene; V was cut back by 8 bases and J by 7 bases. CDR3 sequence reads: CAGGEGRRRNEQFF. DNA for the CDR3: TGTGCCGGGGGGGAGGGGAGACGGCGGAATGAGCAGTTCTTC. Using reference TRBV30 and TRBJ2-1 for the parts outside the CDR3, the full variable domain is SQTIHQWPATLVQPVGSPLSLECTVEGTSNPNLYWYRQAAGRGLQLLFYSVGIGQISSEVPQNLSASRPQDRQFILSSKKLLLSDSGFYLCAGGEGRRRNEQFFGPGTRLTVL.

The chain uses TRBV18 and TRBJ1-1; 8 bases line up with TRBD1. Germline assignment: CDR1 KGHSH and CDR2 LQKENI. This CDR3 region has 14 residues. V shed 3 bases and J 12 bases; nucleotides not matched to a gene: 12. The CDR3 sequence is CASSPLSRQGKTFF. The CDR3 DNA reads TGTGCCAGCTCACCTCTCTCCAGACAGGGGAAAACTTTCTTT.

CDR3 nucleotides: TGTGCCAGTAGTAGACAGGATGATTATACGCAGTATTTT. As protein: CASSRQDDYTQYF. This chain uses TRBV19 with TRBJ2-3; possible D gene TRBD1, 6 bases. Germline loops: CDR1 LNHDA, CDR2 SQIVND (reference sequence). Trimming removed 4 bases at V and 7 bases at J, with 12 bases between. There are 13 residues in the CDR3.

V gene TRBV7-2 combines with J gene TRBJ2-1; D possibly corresponds to TRBD1 (6 bases). Germline V gene data show CDR1 as SGHTA and CDR2 as FQGNSA. V lost 2 bases and J 4 bases, leaving 12 bases between the germline ends. CDR3 length: 15 residues. The CDR3 bases are TGTGCCAGCAGCTTACTGGACAGACTTTACAATGAGCAGTTCTTC. Translating it yields CASSLLDRLYNEQFF.

The gene calls are TRBV6-1 and TRBJ1-2, with no clear D. The CDR3 consists of 16 residues. The germline V gene has CDR1 MNHNS and CDR2 SASEGT. V was cut by 0 bases and J by 2 bases, with 13 bases left in between. Here the CDR3 reads CASSEAGRVGNYGYTF. CDR3 nucleotides: TGTGCCAGCAGTGAAGCGGGAAGGGTGGGGAACTATGGCTACACCTTC.

V is TRBV15 and J is TRBJ1-1; possibly TRBD1 for D (5 bases). The CDR3 is 16 amino acids. The V end lost 1 base, the J end lost 1 base, and 13 bases lay between the germline ends. Germline V gene sequence: CDR1 LNHNV, CDR2 YYDKDF (reference sequence). Here the CDR3 reads CATSRVQGTGNTEAFF. The DNA for the CDR3 is TGTGCCACCAGCAGAGTTCAAGGGACTGGGAACACTGAAGCTTTCTTT.